This T cell receptor beta chain was recorded in a study of cytomegalovirus exposure and HLA in healthy donors. V was trimmed by 3 bases and J by 0 bases, leaving 9 bases between them. From germline, CDR1 is MGHRA and CDR2 YSYEKL. The CDR3 is 14 amino acids. Sequencing used immunoSEQ multiplex PCR; TCRdb keeps in-frame clones, though not all of them. The data hold more than 300,000 clones, with roughly 90% observed a single time. This receptor was obtained from a woman aged 18-29 years in good health and CMV-seronegative. The sequenced sample was PBMCs. The chain is built from TRBV4-1 and TRBJ2-7; TRBD2 might be the D (5 bases). In DNA, the CDR3 is TGCGCCAGCAGCCAGCGGGCGAGCTCCTACGAGCAGTACTTC. Protein sequence: CASSQRASSYEQYF.